These T cell receptor beta chains were read from a single sample in a study of OX40 agonist ivuxolimab in advanced cancers. Measured with immunoSEQ multiplex PCR; TCRdb has only the in-frame clones, and not every one. The sample lists tens of thousands of clones; 70% to 90% were seen once. Sample: CD4+ or CD8+ T cells sorted from blood, taken in a trial of the OX40 agonist ivuxolimab. These receptor sequences come from an adult with an advanced solid tumor such as melanoma, head and neck, liver or kidney cancer. CDR3s include the opening cysteine and the closing phenylalanine or tryptophan. Fields, in order: V gene, J gene, clone size, D gene, CDR3 DNA, CDR3 protein. D genes are given only for firm matches. Size tells how often a clone was seen (once, few, many) or the class of an expanded clone, and some rows leave it out.

TRBV2	TRBJ2-3	-	TRBD1	TGTGCCAGTGGCCGGGACAGGAGCACAGATACGCAGTATTTT	CASGRDRSTDTQYF
TRBV10-3	TRBJ1-2	-	-	TGTGCCATCAGTGAGTCGGTCGGCGGTAACTATGGCTACACCTTC	CAISESVGGNYGYTF
TRBV2	TRBJ1-1	-	-	TGTGCCAGCAGTGAAGTCGAGACCTTCTTT	CASSEVETFF
TRBV7-9	TRBJ2-5	few	TRBD1	TGTGCCAGCAGCTTGGGGACAGTCCAAGAGACCCAGTACTTC	CASSLGTVQETQYF
TRBV6-6	TRBJ2-2	-	TRBD2	TGTGCCAGCAGTTACGACGGGACTATGCCTGGGGAGCTGTTTTTT	CASSYDGTMPGELFF
TRBV7-2	TRBJ1-4	-	-	TGTGCCAGCAGCTTAGTTTATCTCGGTGAAAAACTGTTTTTT	CASSLVYLGEKLFF
TRBV19	TRBJ2-7	large	-	TGTGCCAGTAGTCGTACCGGGCGGGACACCTACGAGCAGTACTTC	CASSRTGRDTYEQYF
TRBV18	TRBJ2-3	-	-	TGTGCCAGCTCACCACCCTACCCCGGCACAGATACGCAGTATTTT	CASSPPYPGTDTQYF
TRBV5-6	TRBJ2-7	-	-	TGTGCCAGCAGCTTGGGAAAGACTACTAGCTACGAGCAGTACTTC	CASSLGKTTSYEQYF
TRBV18	TRBJ1-2	-	-	TGTGCCAGCTCATCACAACTTGCTACCTATGGCTACACCTTC	CASSSQLATYGYTF
TRBV4-1	TRBJ2-1	-	TRBD2	TGCGCCAGCAGCCAAGACACCTTTGCGGGAGGTGCAAATGAGCAGTTCTTC	CASSQDTFAGGANEQFF
TRBV11-3	TRBJ2-3	-	-	TGTGCCAGCAGCTTTTGGGGGGATACGCAGTATTTT	CASSFWGDTQYF
TRBV9	TRBJ2-1	-	-	TGTGCCAGCAGCGTAGTTTCAGCGGTTAACTCCTACAATGAGCAGTTCTTC	CASSVVSAVNSYNEQFF
TRBV5-4	TRBJ1-1	-	-	TGTGCCAGCAGCTTGGGGGCAGAAGGTGACACTGAAGCTTTCTTT	CASSLGAEGDTEAFF